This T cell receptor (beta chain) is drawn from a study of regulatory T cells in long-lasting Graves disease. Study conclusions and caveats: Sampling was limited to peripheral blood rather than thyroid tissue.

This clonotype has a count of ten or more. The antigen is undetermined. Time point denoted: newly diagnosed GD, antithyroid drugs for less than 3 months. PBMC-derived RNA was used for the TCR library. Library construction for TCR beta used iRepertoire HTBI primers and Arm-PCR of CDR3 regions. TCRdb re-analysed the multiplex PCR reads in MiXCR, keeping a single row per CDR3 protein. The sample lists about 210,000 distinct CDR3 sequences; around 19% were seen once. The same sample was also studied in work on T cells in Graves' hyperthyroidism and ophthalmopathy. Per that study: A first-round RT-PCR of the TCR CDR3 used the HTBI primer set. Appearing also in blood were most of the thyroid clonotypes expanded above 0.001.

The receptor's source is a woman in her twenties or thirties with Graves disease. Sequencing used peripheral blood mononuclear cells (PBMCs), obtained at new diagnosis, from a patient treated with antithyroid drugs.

The CDR3 DNA is TGTGCCAGCAGTCGTACGATACAAACCGGGACAGGTTATCCCTATGGCTACACCTTC. Protein: CASSRTIQTGTGYPYGYTF. This chain links TRBV6-1 with TRBJ1-2; the match to TRBD1 covers 8 bases. The CDR3 spans 19 residues. The germline CDR1 and CDR2 sequences are MNHNS and SASEGT. V dropped 5 bases and J dropped 4; count of bases not matched to a gene: 21.